The T cell receptor beta chain under discussion was sequenced for a study of somatic mutations in cytotoxic T cells in rheumatoid arthritis. Data came from immunoSEQ multiplex PCR; TCRdb stores just in-frame clones and leaves some out. The sample shows under 30,000 clones, roughly 70% of them seen only once. The TCR was taken from a woman in her late teens or twenties in good health. Sequencing was done on a sample of CD8+ T cells sorted from blood.

The CDR3 is CASSLDWSYEQYF. In DNA form, the CDR3 reads TGTGCCAGCAGCTTGGACTGGTCCTACGAGCAGTACTTC. The chain has TRBV5-6 and TRBJ2-7, with no clear D. The CDR3 sequence is 13 residues long. In germline, CDR1 is SGHDT, CDR2 YYEEEE. Trimming took 0 bases from V and 1 from J, leaving 5 bases between them. Full variable domain (outside the CDR3, taken from reference TRBV5-6 and TRBJ2-7): DAGVTQSPTHLIKTRGQQVTLRCSPKSGHDTVSWYQQALGQGPQFIFQYYEEEERQRGNFPDRFSGHQFPNYSSELNVNALLLGDSALYLCASSLDWSYEQYFGPGTRLTVT.